This record looks at one T cell receptor beta chain sequence and its context. Its antigen remains unknown. CDR1 LGHDT and CDR2 YNNKEL come from the germline V gene (reference sequence). This CDR3 is 13 amino acids long. Unmatched junction bases numbered 10, after V lost 3 bases and J lost 15 bases. This record comes from a study of blood T cells in healthy people across ages. Study overall: With template switching, about one barcoded beta molecule was captured per two T cells. Notes on the study in general: Both higher diversity and more naive CD4+ cells marked long-lived donors when set against aged donors. The study found TCR beta diversity correlated strongly with naive T cell percentage.

It was with a sample-barcoded 5' primer and a J-beta primer mix that a second PCR of about 6 to 11 cycles was run. TCRdb re-called the 5' RACE reads through MiXCR, storing one row per CDR3 protein. The table includes 1.2 million to 1.5 million distinct CDR3 sequences, roughly 60% detected once. Sequenced material: blood. The chain uses TRBV3-1 and TRBJ2-4; TRBD2 matches 8 bases. The sequence derives from a young man in good health. The CDR3 sequence: CASSQQSGGPRYF. In nucleotides, the CDR3 is TGTGCCAGCAGCCAGCAGAGCGGGGGCCCTCGGTACTTC.